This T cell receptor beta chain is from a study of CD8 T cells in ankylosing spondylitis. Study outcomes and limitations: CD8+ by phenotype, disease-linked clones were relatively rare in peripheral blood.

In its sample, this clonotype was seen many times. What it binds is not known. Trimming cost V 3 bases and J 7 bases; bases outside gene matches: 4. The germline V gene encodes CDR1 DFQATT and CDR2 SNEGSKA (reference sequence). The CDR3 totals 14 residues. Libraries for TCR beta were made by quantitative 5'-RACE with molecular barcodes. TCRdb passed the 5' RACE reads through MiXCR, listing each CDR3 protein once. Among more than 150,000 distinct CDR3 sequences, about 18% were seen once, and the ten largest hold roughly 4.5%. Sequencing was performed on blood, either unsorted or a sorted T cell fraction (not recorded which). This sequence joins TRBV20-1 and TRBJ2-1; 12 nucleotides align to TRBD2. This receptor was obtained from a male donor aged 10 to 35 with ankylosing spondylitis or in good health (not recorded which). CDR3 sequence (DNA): TGCAGTGCTAGCTCTAGCGGGAGGGTAAATGAGCAGTTCTTC. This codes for CSASSSGRVNEQFF.